What follows are 29 T cell receptor beta chains derived from one specimen sequenced in a study of blood T cell repertoires in COVID-19. The protocol was immunoSEQ multiplex PCR, while the TCRdb copy is restricted to in-frame clones and leaves out a portion. The table includes tens of thousands of clones, approximately 88% detected once. Sequenced sample: peripheral blood. The origin of the receptors is an elderly man with acute or convalescent COVID-19.

The rearrangement links TRBV5-4 to TRBJ1-4; 11 bases are shared with TRBD1. Germline CDR1 and CDR2: SGHNT and YYREEE (reference sequence). CDR3 length equals 15 residues. Germline trimming cut 0 bases from V and 10 bases from J; bases unmatched to any gene: 5. Written as DNA, the CDR3 is TGTGCCAGCAGCTTGGGGGGACAGGGGGGGGGAAAACTGTTTTTT. It codes for CASSLGGQGGGKLFF.

The V and J genes are TRBV5-1 and TRBJ1-4; D not certain. The CDR3 runs to 13 residues. Germline V gene sequence: CDR1 SGHRS, CDR2 YFSETQ. The ends were cut back, 2 bases at V and 5 bases at J, with 7 bases in the middle. CDR3 in amino acids: CASSFGANEKLFF. Here the CDR3 DNA reads TGCGCCAGCAGCTTCGGTGCAAATGAAAAACTGTTTTTT.

This chain uses TRBV5-1 with TRBJ2-1; 9 positions match TRBD1. There are 16 residues in the CDR3. CDR1 is SGHRS and CDR2 is YFSETQ in the germline V gene. V trimming: 4 bases; J trimming: 6 bases; junction bases outside the gene matches: 11. The CDR3 nucleotides read TGCGCCAGCAGCATCCTGACCGGGACAGGGCTCAATGAGCAGTTCTTC. This encodes CASSILTGTGLNEQFF.

The genes are TRBV12-3 or TRBV12-4 and TRBJ1-1, with D hard to call. Trimming removed 3 bases at V and 8 bases at J, with 10 bases between. CDR3 length: 12 residues. The CDR3 protein is CASSFNQLEAFF. The CDR3 nucleotides read TGTGCCAGCAGTTTTAATCAACTGGAAGCTTTCTTT.

This chain joins TRBV11-2 and TRBJ1-3; TRBD1 might be the D (5 bases). This CDR3 has 15 amino acids. V was pared by 5 bases and J by 2 bases, with 13 bases between. Looked up from germline, CDR1 is SGHAT and CDR2 is FQNNGV. DNA of the CDR3: TGTGCCAGCAGCCCCGGGGGGACGGCTGGAAACACCATATATTTT. Protein product: CASSPGGTAGNTIYF.

J is TRBJ1-2 and V is TRBV7-2; no clear D. Germline V gene lookup returns CDR1 SGHTA and CDR2 FQGNSA. Trimming pared 0 bases from V and 0 bases from J, leaving 14 bases between. The CDR3 runs to 17 residues. The CDR3 is CASSLARPGRANYGYTF. In DNA form, the CDR3 reads TGTGCCAGCAGCTTAGCGCGCCCCGGGAGAGCTAACTATGGCTACACCTTC.

The rearrangement links TRBV7-2 to TRBJ1-1, with 7 bases lining up with TRBD1. This CDR3 contains 12 residues. The germline V gene encodes CDR1 SGHTA and CDR2 FQGNSA. Unmatched junction bases numbered 3, after V lost 4 bases and J lost 7 bases. CDR3 amino acids: CASSSDRVEAFF. The DNA for the CDR3 is TGTGCCAGCAGCTCCGACAGGGTTGAAGCTTTCTTT.

The gene calls are TRBV24-1 and TRBJ2-5; 7 bases fit TRBD2. Germline V lookup: CDR1 KGHDR, CDR2 SFDVKD. With V trimmed by 0 bases and J by 3 bases, 21 bases remained unmatched. There are 21 residues in the CDR3. The CDR3 region has the DNA TGTGCCACCAGTGATTTGCCCCGTTGGAGCGGGGATCGTCTGGTAAAAGAGACCCAGTACTTC. This sequence encodes CATSDLPRWSGDRLVKETQYF.

This chain connects TRBV6-5 to TRBJ1-1, with TRBD1 matching 7 bases. The CDR3 runs 14 residues. The ends lost 5 bases at V and 6 bases at J; junction bases unmatched: 9. Germline CDR1 MNHEY, CDR2 SVGAGI. CDR3 sequence reads: CASSKLDRAAEAFF. DNA of the CDR3: TGTGCCAGCAGTAAGCTCGACAGGGCGGCTGAAGCTTTCTTT.

The V call is TRBV27, the J call TRBJ1-5, with a weak D call TRBD1 (6 bases). Germline CDR1 MNHEY, CDR2 SMNVEV (reference sequence). Trimming left V 3 bases short and J 8 bases short, with 17 bases between. The CDR3 contains 15 residues. The CDR3 here is CASSLGDNRYEPQHF. As DNA, the CDR3 is TGTGCCAGCAGTTTGGGGGACAATCGGTATGAGCCCCAGCATTTT.

This chain joins TRBV7-9 and TRBJ2-1; 12 nucleotides align to TRBD2. From germline, CDR1 is SEHNR and CDR2 FQNEAQ (reference sequence). The CDR3 covers 17 residues. Trimming at V came to 4 bases and at J to 9 bases, leaving 13 bases not matched to a gene. The CDR3 here is CASSSSGRALAPGEQFF. DNA of the CDR3: TGTGCCAGCAGCTCTAGCGGGAGGGCTCTCGCGCCCGGTGAGCAGTTCTTC.

This chain uses TRBV7-9 with TRBJ1-3; no clear D. This CDR3 comprises 14 residues. Deletions cut 6 bases from V and 1 base from J, with 10 bases between. Germline V CDR1 and CDR2: SEHNR, FQNEAQ (reference sequence). CDR3 in amino acids: CASSLTASGNTIYF. The CDR3 coding sequence is TGTGCCAGCAGTCTAACAGCATCTGGAAACACCATATATTTT.

The chain recombines TRBV18 with TRBJ2-1; TRBD1 agrees at 7 bases. Trimming cost V 1 base and J 7 bases; bases outside gene matches: 7. CDR1 and CDR2 from the germline V gene are KGHSH and LQKENI. The CDR3 sequence is 15 residues long. In nucleotides, the CDR3 is TGTGCCAGCTCACCACTGTTAGCGACAGGGAATGAGCAGTTCTTC. Amino acids: CASSPLLATGNEQFF. The entire variable domain, with the rest obtained from reference TRBV18 and TRBJ2-1, is as follows: NAGVMQNPRHLVRRRGQEARLRCSPMKGHSHVYWYRQLPEEGLKFMVYLQKENIIDESGMPKERFSAEFPKEGPSILRIQQVVRGDSAAYFCASSPLLATGNEQFFGPGTRLTVL.

This clone was seen just once. The chain combines TRBV28 with TRBJ1-2; D gene unclear. The CDR3 loop spans 14 amino acids. Trimming took off 4 bases at V and 4 bases at J, with 13 bases between the two ends. The germline CDR1 and CDR2 sequences are MDHEN and SYDVKM. CDR3 sequence reads: CASSSGGYGYGYTF. The CDR3 nucleotides read TGTGCCAGCAGTTCCGGAGGGTATGGCTATGGCTACACCTTC.

V gene TRBV18 combines with J gene TRBJ1-1; TRBD1 agrees at 12 bases. The junction had 5 bases not matched to a gene; V was cut back by 2 bases and J by 1 base. The CDR3 sequence is 17 residues long. Germline CDR1 KGHSH, CDR2 LQKENI. CDR3 region: CASSPGTGGAGNTEAFF. The CDR3 coding sequence is TGTGCCAGCTCACCAGGGACAGGGGGCGCCGGGAACACTGAAGCTTTCTTT.

The V and J genes are TRBV5-5 and TRBJ2-3; 7 bases are a match to TRBD1. CDR3 length: 16 amino acids. With 3 bases clipped from V and 1 base from J, the junction kept 8 bases outside the gene matches. Germline V lookup: CDR1 SGHKS, CDR2 YYEKEE (reference sequence). The CDR3 loop reads CASSWGHRGGTDTQYF. In DNA form, the CDR3 reads TGTGCCAGCAGCTGGGGGCACAGGGGTGGCACAGATACGCAGTATTTT.

V and J are TRBV28 and TRBJ2-1; TRBD2 matches at 14 bases. Germline lookup yields CDR1 MDHEN and CDR2 SYDVKM. The CDR3 contains 18 residues. Germline trimming cut 3 bases from V and 5 bases from J; bases unmatched to any gene: 9. CDR3 loop: CASSLGLAGAPPHNEQFF. CDR3 bases: TGTGCCAGCAGTTTGGGACTAGCGGGAGCCCCCCCCCACAATGAGCAGTTCTTC.

This clone was found a few times. The chain links TRBV4-2 to TRBJ1-5, with D tentatively TRBD1 (6 bases). The CDR3 has 18 residues. V lost 4 bases to trimming and J lost 3 bases, with 22 bases between them. Germline V gene sequence: CDR1 LGHNA, CDR2 YNFKEQ. The CDR3 nucleotides are TGTGCCAGCAGCCGGGATCTGAGGGGGACGTCCGACAATCAGCCCCAGCATTTT. Amino acids: CASSRDLRGTSDNQPQHF.

The table lists this clone with a few counts. The chain joins TRBV19 to TRBJ1-3, with no clear D. The CDR3 runs 13 residues. V lost 11 bases to trimming and J lost 0 bases, with 11 bases between them. CDR1 is LNHDA and CDR2 is SQIVND in the germline V gene (reference sequence). Written as DNA, the CDR3 is TGTGCCTGTAAAGAGCACTCTGGAAACACCATATATTTT. This encodes CACKEHSGNTIYF.

V usage is TRBV5-1 and J usage is TRBJ2-7, with 15 bases identical to TRBD2. Germline trimming cut 4 bases from V and 2 bases from J; bases unmatched to any gene: 13. Germline V gene lookup returns CDR1 SGHRS and CDR2 YFSETQ. This CDR3 contains 19 residues. The CDR3 nucleotides are TGCGCCAGCAGCATCACCGGGACTAGCGGGGGGTCTTACGCCTACGAGCAGTACTTC. This translates into CASSITGTSGGSYAYEQYF.

The chain is built from TRBV29-1 and TRBJ1-4; D is perhaps TRBD1 (5 bases). Germline V gene lookup returns CDR1 SQVTM and CDR2 ANQGSEA. This CDR3 region has 14 residues. The V end was cut by 4 bases, the J end by 1 base, with 10 bases between. The CDR3 is CSVGRGGTNEKLFF. CDR3 nucleotides: TGCAGCGTTGGAAGGGGAGGAACTAATGAAAAACTGTTTTTT.

The V and J genes are TRBV19 and TRBJ2-7; D possibly corresponds to TRBD1 (5 bases). The CDR3 has 15 residues. The germline V and J ends were trimmed by 1 base and 0 bases, with 10 bases remaining between them. Per germline, CDR1 LNHDA and CDR2 SQIVND (reference sequence). The CDR3 is CASSIGTKDSYEQYF. The CDR3 nucleotides are TGTGCCAGTAGTATAGGGACAAAGGACTCCTACGAGCAGTACTTC.

The genes are TRBV19 and TRBJ1-5; D is perhaps TRBD1 (6 bases). Germline assignment: CDR1 LNHDA and CDR2 SQIVND (reference sequence). The V end was cut by 3 bases, the J end by 7 bases, with 13 bases between. The CDR3 runs 14 residues. CDR3 loop: CASSIGTLVQPQHF. As DNA, the CDR3 is TGTGCCAGTAGTATCGGGACACTTGTACAGCCCCAGCATTTT. The entire variable domain, with the rest obtained from reference TRBV19 and TRBJ1-5, is as follows: DGGITQSPKYLFRKEGQNVTLSCEQNLNHDAMYWYRQDPGQGLRLIYYSQIVNDFQKGDIAEGYSVSREKKESFPLTVTSAQKNPTAFYLCASSIGTLVQPQHFGDGTRLSIL.

This clone showed up many times. This rearrangement joins TRBV20-1 to TRBJ1-1, with a weak D call TRBD1 (6 bases). Germline V gives CDR1 DFQATT, CDR2 SNEGSKA (reference sequence). The CDR3 spans 11 residues. The CDR3 is CTRTDRTEAFF. As DNA, the CDR3 is TGCACCAGGACAGACCGCACTGAAGCTTTCTTT.

V usage is TRBV7-2 and J usage is TRBJ1-5; D unclear. Germline V gene lookup returns CDR1 SGHTA and CDR2 FQGNSA. V lost 2 bases, J lost 0 bases, and 5 bases lay in between. The CDR3 totals 14 residues. The CDR3 nucleotides are TGTGCCAGCAGCTTATTGTATAGCAATCAGCCCCAGCATTTT. Its translation: CASSLLYSNQPQHF.

CDR3 bases: TGTGCCTTGAAGGGGGACAGTGACAATCAGCCCCAGCATTTT. It encodes CALKGDSDNQPQHF. The rearrangement joins TRBV30 to TRBJ1-5; 7 nucleotides agree with TRBD1. V lost 7 bases, J lost 3 bases, and 9 bases stayed unmatched. This CDR3 spans 14 amino acids. Germline CDR1 is GTSNPN and CDR2 is SVGIG (reference sequence). Based on the CDR3 plus reference TRBV30 and TRBJ1-5, the full variable domain is SQTIHQWPATLVQPVGSPLSLECTVEGTSNPNLYWYRQAAGRGLQLLFYSVGIGQISSEVPQNLSASRPQDRQFILSSKKLLLSDSGFYLCALKGDSDNQPQHFGDGTRLSIL.

This chain's CDR3 is CASSLSFFEKLFF. The CDR3 bases are TGTGCCAGCAGCCTTTCCTTCTTCGAAAAACTGTTTTTT. The chain carries TRBV11-2 and TRBJ1-4; D gene uncertain. Germline CDR1 reads SGHAT; CDR2 reads FQNNGV. The CDR3 is 13 residues long. V was trimmed by 5 bases and J by 8 bases, leaving 12 bases between them.

J is TRBJ1-5 and V is TRBV19; D possibly corresponds to TRBD1 (6 bases). V lost 5 bases and J lost 3, with 17 bases in between. CDR3 length: 16 amino acids. Germline V gives CDR1 LNHDA, CDR2 SQIVND (reference sequence). CDR3 loop: CASSAGVGQLNQPQHF. The CDR3 nucleotides are TGTGCCAGTAGTGCGGGGGTCGGACAGCTCAATCAGCCCCAGCATTTT.

Only one count was recorded for this clone. The gene calls are TRBV14 and TRBJ1-6, with D perhaps matching TRBD1 (6 bases). V shed 1 base and J shed 10 bases, with 8 bases lying between them. Germline-derived CDR1 and CDR2 are SGHDN and FVKESK. CDR3 length: 13 amino acids. The CDR3 region is CASSQAGDSPLHF. CDR3 sequence (DNA): TGTGCCAGCAGCCAAGCAGGGGACTCACCCCTCCACTTT.